The entry below describes one TCR beta chain. Antigen unknown. The data originate from a study of CD8 T cells in ankylosing spondylitis. Study-level points and caveats: Disease-linked clones bore a CD8+ phenotype, appearing relatively rarely in peripheral blood. In ankylosing spondylitis blood, a motif of 7 to 9 highly homologous TCR beta variants appeared characteristic. Both synovial fluid and blood in reactive arthritis had previously been reported to carry some motif variants.

MiXCR was run by TCRdb on the 5' RACE reads, yielding one entry per CDR3 protein. The sample includes 250,000 to 400,000 distinct CDR3 sequences, approximately 10% of them seen just once. Germline CDR1 reads LGHDT; CDR2 reads YNNKEL (reference sequence). This CDR3 has 14 amino acids. The V gene lost 4 bases and the J gene lost 1 base, with 8 bases spanning the gap. The sequence derives from a female donor with ankylosing spondylitis or in good health (not recorded which). The chain uses TRBV3-1 and TRBJ1-5; D is ambiguous. The material sequenced was blood, either unsorted or a sorted T cell fraction (not recorded which). As DNA, the CDR3 is TGTGCCAGCAGCCGCGGGCAGAGCAATCAGCCCCAGCATTTT. It is translated as CASSRGQSNQPQHF.